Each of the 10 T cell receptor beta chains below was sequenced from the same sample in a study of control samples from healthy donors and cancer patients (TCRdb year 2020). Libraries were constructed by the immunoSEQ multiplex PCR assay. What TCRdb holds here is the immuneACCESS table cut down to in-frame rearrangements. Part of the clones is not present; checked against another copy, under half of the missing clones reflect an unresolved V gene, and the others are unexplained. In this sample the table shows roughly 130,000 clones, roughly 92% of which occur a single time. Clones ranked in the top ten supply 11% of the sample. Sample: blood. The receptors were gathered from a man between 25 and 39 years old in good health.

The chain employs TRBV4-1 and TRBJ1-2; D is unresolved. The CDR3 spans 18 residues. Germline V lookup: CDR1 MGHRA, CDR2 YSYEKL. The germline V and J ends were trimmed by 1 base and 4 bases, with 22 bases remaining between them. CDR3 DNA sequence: TGCGCCAGCAGCCAAGTCTTCTTGTCGGAGTTAAGACGCTATGGCTACACCTTC. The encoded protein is CASSQVFLSELRRYGYTF.

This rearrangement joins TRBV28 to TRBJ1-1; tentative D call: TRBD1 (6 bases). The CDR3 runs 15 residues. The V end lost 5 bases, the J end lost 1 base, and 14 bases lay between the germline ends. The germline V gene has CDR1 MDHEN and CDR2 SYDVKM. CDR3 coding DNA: TGTGCCAGCAGTCCCTACAGGGAAAAGAACACTGAAGCTTTCTTT. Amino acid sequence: CASSPYREKNTEAFF.

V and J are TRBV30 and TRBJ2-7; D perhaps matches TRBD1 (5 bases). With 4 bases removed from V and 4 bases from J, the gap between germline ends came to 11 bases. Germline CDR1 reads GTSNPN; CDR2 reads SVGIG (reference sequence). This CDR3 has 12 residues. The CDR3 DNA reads TGTGCCTGGACGAAGGGGAAATACGAGCAGTACTTC. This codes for CAWTKGKYEQYF.

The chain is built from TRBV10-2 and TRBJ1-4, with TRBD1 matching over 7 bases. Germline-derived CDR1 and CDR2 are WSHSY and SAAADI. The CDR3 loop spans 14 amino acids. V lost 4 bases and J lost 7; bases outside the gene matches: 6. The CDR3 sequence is CASSGSTGSEKLFF. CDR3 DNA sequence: TGCGCCAGCAGTGGCTCGACAGGGTCTGAAAAACTGTTTTTT.

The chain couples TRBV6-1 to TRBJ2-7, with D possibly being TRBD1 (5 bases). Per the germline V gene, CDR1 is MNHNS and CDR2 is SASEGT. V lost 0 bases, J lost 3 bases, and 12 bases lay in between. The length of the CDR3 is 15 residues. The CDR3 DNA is TGTGCCAGCAGTGAAGCGGCCAGGGCTCTCTACGAGCAGTACTTC. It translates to CASSEAARALYEQYF.

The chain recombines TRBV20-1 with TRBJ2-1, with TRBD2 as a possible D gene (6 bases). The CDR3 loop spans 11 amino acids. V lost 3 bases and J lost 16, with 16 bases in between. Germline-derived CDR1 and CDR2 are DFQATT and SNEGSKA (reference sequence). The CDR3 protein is CSASSTSGSFF. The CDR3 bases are TGCAGTGCTAGCTCCACCTCCGGGAGCTTCTTC.

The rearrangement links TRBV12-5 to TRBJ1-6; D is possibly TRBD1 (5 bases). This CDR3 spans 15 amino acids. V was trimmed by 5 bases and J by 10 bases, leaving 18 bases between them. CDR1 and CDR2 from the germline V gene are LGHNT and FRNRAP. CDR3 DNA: TGTGCTAGTGGTAACGGAGTCGGGGGTGGATCACCCCTCCACTTT. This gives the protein CASGNGVGGGSPLHF.

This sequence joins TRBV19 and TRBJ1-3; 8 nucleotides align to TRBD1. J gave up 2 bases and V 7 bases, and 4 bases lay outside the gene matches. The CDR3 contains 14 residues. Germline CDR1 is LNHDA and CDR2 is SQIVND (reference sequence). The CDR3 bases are TGTGCCAGTATGCCGGACAGGGCTGGAAACACCATATATTTT. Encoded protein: CASMPDRAGNTIYF.

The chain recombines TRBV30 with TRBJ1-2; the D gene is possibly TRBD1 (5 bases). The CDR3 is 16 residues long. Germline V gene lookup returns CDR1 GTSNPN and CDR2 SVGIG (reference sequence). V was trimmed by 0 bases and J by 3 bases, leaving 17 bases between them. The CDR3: CAWSVGDWGGDYGYTF. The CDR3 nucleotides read TGTGCCTGGAGTGTGGGGGATTGGGGAGGAGACTATGGCTACACCTTC. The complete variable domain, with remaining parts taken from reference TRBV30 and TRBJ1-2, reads SQTIHQWPATLVQPVGSPLSLECTVEGTSNPNLYWYRQAAGRGLQLLFYSVGIGQISSEVPQNLSASRPQDRQFILSSKKLLLSDSGFYLCAWSVGDWGGDYGYTFGSGTRLTVV.

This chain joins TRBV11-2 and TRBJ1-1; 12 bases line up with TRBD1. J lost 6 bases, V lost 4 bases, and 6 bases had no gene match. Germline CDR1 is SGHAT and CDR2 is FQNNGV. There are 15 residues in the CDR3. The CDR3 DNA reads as TGTGCCAGCAGCTCCCTCCGGGACAGGGGGCCTGAAGCTTTCTTT. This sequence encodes CASSSLRDRGPEAFF.